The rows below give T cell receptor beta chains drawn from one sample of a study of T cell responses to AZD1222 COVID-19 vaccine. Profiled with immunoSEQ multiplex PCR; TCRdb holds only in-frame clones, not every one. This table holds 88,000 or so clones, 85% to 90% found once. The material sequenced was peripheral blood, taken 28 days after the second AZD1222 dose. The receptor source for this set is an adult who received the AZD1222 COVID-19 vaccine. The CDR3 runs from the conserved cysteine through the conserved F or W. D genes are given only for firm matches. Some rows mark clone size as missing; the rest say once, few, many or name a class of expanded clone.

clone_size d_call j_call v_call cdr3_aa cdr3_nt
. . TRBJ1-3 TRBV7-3 CASSLTYGVGNTIYF TGTGCCAGCAGCTTAACGTACGGGGTTGGAAACACCATATATTTT
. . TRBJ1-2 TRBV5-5 CASSLPGGWGYTF TGTGCCAGCAGCTTGCCGGGGGGCTGGGGCTACACCTTC
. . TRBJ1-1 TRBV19 CASSLRENTEAFF TGTGCCAGTAGTCTCCGGGAGAACACTGAAGCTTTCTTT
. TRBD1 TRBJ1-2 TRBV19 CASSRTGGPTGYTF TGTGCCAGTAGCAGGACAGGGGGACCGACGGGCTACACCTTC
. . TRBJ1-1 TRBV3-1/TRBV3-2 CASSLGFAEAFF TGTGCCAGCAGCCTGGGGTTTGCTGAAGCTTTCTTT
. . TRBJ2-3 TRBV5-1 CASNDLGDTQYF TGCGCCAGCAATGACTTAGGGGATACGCAGTATTTT
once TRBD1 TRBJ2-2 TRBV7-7 CASSVGQGPSQGELFF TGTGCCAGCAGCGTAGGACAGGGGCCCTCCCAAGGGGAGCTGTTTTTT
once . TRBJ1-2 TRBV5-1 CASSQLGTFPPGYTF TGCGCCAGCAGCCAGCTGGGAACCTTTCCTCCTGGCTACACCTTC
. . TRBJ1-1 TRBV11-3 CASSLGQAVNTEAFF TGTGCCAGCAGCTTAGGGCAGGCCGTGAACACTGAAGCTTTCTTT
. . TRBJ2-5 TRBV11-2 CASSLSWTQYF TGTGCCAGCAGCTTGAGTTGGACCCAGTACTTC
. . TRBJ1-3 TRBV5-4 CASSLDSRSSGNTIYF TGTGCCAGCAGCTTGGATTCCCGGAGCTCTGGAAACACCATATATTTT
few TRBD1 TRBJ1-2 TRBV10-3 CAISGSLKQGALDYGYTF TGTGCCATCAGCGGCTCTCTCAAACAGGGGGCGTTGGACTATGGCTACACCTTC
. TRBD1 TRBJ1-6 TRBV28 CASTGGSYNSPLHF TGTGCCAGCACAGGGGGCTCCTATAATTCACCCCTCCACTTT
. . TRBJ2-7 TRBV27 CASSFMVHGAYEQYF TGTGCCAGCAGTTTTATGGTGCACGGGGCCTACGAGCAGTACTTC
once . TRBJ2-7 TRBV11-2 CASSTITGTFYEQYF TGTGCCAGCAGCACCATAACCGGGACCTTCTACGAGCAGTACTTC
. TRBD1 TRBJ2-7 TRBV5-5 CASSYPGQLNEQYF TGTGCCAGCAGCTACCCGGGACAGCTAAACGAGCAGTACTTC
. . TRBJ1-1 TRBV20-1 CSAARGTEAFF TGCAGTGCCGCTCGGGGCACTGAAGCTTTCTTT
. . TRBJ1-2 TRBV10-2 CASSPDSANYGYTF TGCGCCAGCAGTCCCGACAGCGCAAACTATGGCTACACCTTC
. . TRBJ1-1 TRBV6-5 CASNSGLNTEAFF TGTGCCAGCAATAGCGGACTGAACACTGAAGCTTTCTTT
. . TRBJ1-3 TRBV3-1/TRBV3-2 CASSPSNSGNTIYF TGTGCCAGCAGCCCATCAAACTCTGGAAACACCATATATTTT
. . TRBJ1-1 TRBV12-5 CASGGAEGIYTEAFF TGTGCTAGTGGGGGCGCGGAGGGGATCTACACTGAAGCTTTCTTT
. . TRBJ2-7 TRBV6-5 CASSWSGTSTYEQYF TGTGCCAGCAGTTGGTCCGGGACCAGTACCTACGAGCAGTACTTC
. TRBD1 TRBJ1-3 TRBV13 CASSWGQSGNTIYF TGTGCCAGCAGCTGGGGACAGTCTGGAAACACCATATATTTT
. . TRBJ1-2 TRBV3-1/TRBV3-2 CASSQELAGSWKGYTF TGTGCCAGCAGCCAAGAGCTGGCAGGGTCATGGAAGGGCTACACCTTC
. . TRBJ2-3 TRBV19 CASKRTVTDTQYF TGTGCCAGTAAAAGGACGGTAACAGATACGCAGTATTTT
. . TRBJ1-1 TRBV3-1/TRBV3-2 CASSQGSNTEAFF TGTGCCAGCAGCCAGGGGTCGAACACTGAAGCTTTCTTT
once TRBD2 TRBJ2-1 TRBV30 CAWSGGFVSYNEQFF TGTGCCTGGTCCGGGGGGTTCGTGTCCTACAATGAGCAGTTCTTC
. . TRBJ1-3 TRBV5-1 CASSRDGELSGNTIYF TGCGCCAGCAGCCGGGACGGGGAGCTCTCTGGAAACACCATATATTTT
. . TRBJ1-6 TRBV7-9 CASSLGQNSPLHF TGTGCCAGCAGCTTAGGACAGAATTCACCCCTCCACTTT
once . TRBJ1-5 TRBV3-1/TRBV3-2 CASSQAPGGQPQHF TGTGCCAGCAGCCAAGCTCCGGGCGGTCAGCCCCAGCATTTT
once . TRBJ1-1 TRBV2 CASSVTGKDTEAFF TGTGCCAGCAGCGTCACAGGGAAGGACACTGAAGCTTTCTTT
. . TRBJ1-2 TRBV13 CASSLAQVNYGYTF TGTGCCAGCAGCTTAGCACAGGTTAACTATGGCTACACCTTC
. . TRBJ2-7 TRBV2 CASTRDSYEQYF TGTGCCAGCACCCGGGACTCCTACGAGCAGTACTTC
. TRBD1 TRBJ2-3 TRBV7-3 CASSSDGTAGDTQYF TGTGCCAGCAGCTCCGATGGGACAGCCGGGGATACGCAGTATTTT
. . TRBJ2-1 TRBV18 CASSPGETHWRDEQFF TGTGCCAGCTCACCCGGAGAGACCCACTGGAGGGATGAGCAGTTCTTC
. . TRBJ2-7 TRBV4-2 CASSQDFSDYEQYF TGTGCCAGCAGCCAAGATTTCTCAGACTACGAGCAGTACTTC
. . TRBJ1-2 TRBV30 CAWLTTSGGYGYTF TGTGCCTGGCTGACGACATCCGGAGGCTATGGCTACACCTTC
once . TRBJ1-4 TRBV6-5 CASSYSYESREKLFF TGTGCCAGCAGTTACTCATACGAATCCAGGGAAAAACTGTTTTTT
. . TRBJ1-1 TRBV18 CASSPRGQNTEAFF TGTGCCAGCTCACCACGGGGACAGAACACTGAAGCTTTCTTT
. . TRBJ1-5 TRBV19 CASSKGTGGNQPQHF TGTGCCAGTAGTAAAGGGACGGGGGGGAATCAGCCCCAGCATTTT
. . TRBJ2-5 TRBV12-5 CASGLVGSETQYF TGTGCTAGTGGTTTGGTAGGAAGCGAGACCCAGTACTTC
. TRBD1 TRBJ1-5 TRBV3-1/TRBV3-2 CASTLTLTGPASCNQPQHF TGTGCCAGCACCCTAACGCTGACAGGGCCGGCATCTTGCAATCAGCCCCAGCATTTT
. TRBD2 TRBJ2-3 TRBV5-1 CASSYLGGGTDTQYF TGCGCCAGCAGTTACCTGGGAGGGGGCACAGATACGCAGTATTTT
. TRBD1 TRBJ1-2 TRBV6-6 CASSYLKGQTNYGYTF TGTGCCAGCAGTTACCTAAAGGGACAGACTAACTATGGCTACACCTTC
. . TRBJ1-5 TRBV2 CASSGSTVYQPQHF TGTGCCAGCAGTGGGAGTACAGTCTACCAGCCCCAGCATTTT